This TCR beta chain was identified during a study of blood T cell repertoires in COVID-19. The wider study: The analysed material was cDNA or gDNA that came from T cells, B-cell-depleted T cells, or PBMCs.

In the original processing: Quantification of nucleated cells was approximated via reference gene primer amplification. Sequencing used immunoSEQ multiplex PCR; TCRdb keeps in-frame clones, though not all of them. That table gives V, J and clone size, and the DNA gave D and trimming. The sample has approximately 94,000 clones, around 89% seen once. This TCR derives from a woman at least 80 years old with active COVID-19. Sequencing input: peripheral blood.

The CDR3 sequence: CSVAQGPRQPQHF. As DNA, the CDR3 is TGCAGCGTTGCACAGGGGCCGAGGCAGCCCCAGCATTTT. V is TRBV29-1 and J is TRBJ1-5, with 7 bases matching TRBD1. The CDR3 is made up of 13 amino acids. Germline V gene sequence: CDR1 SQVTM, CDR2 ANQGSEA. The ends lost 4 bases at V and 7 bases at J; junction bases unmatched: 7.